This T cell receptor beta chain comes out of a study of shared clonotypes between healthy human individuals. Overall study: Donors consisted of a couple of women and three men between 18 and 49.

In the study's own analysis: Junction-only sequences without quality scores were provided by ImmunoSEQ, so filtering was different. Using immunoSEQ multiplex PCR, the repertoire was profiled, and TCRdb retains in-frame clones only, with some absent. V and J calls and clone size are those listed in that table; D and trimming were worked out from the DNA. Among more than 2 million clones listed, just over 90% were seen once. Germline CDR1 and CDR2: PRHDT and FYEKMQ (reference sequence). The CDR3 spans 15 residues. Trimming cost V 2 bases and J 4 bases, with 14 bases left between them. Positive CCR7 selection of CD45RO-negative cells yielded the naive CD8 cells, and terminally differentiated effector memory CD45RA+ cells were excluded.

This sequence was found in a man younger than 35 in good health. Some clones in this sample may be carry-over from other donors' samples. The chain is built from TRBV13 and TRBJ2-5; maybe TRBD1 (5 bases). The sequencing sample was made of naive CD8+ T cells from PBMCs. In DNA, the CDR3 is TGTGCCAGCAGCTTAAGACTTCCTAGGGGAGAGACCCAGTACTTC. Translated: CASSLRLPRGETQYF.